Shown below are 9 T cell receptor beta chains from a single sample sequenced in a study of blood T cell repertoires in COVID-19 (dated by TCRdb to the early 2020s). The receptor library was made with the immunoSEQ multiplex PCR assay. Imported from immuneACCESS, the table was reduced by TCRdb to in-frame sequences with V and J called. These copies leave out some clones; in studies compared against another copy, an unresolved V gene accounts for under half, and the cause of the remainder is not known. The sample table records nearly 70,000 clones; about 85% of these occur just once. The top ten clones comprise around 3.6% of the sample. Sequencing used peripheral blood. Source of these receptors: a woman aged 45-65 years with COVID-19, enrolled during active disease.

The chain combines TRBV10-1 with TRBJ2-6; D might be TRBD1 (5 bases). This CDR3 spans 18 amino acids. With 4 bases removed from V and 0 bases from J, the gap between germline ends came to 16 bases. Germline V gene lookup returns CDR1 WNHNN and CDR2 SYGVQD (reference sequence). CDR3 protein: CASSAQPGMYSGANVLTF. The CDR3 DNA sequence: TGCGCCAGCAGTGCCCAGCCAGGGATGTACTCTGGGGCCAACGTCCTGACTTTC.

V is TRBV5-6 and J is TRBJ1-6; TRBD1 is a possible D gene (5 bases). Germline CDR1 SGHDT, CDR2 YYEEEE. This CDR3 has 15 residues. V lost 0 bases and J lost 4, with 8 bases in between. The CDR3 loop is CASSLGQLYNSPLHF. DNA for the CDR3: TGTGCCAGCAGCTTGGGACAGCTGTATAATTCACCCCTCCACTTT.

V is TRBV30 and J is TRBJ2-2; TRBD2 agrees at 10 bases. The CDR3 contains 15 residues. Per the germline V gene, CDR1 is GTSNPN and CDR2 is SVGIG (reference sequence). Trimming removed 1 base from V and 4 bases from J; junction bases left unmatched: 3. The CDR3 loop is CAWSATSGSTGELFF. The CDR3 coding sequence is TGTGCCTGGAGTGCGACTAGCGGGTCCACCGGGGAGCTGTTTTTT.

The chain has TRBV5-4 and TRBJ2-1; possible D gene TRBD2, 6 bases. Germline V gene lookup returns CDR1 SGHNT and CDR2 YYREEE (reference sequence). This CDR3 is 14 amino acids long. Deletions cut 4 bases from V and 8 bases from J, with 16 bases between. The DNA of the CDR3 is TGTGCCAGCAGCCCCGGACTATTCATGGATGAGCAGTTCTTC. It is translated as CASSPGLFMDEQFF.

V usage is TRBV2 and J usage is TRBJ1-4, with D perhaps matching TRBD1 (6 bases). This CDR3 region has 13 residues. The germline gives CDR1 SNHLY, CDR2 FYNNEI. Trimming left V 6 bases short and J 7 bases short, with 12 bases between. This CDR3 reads CASRTGQGEKLFF. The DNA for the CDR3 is TGTGCCAGCAGAACAGGGCAGGGTGAAAAACTGTTTTTT.

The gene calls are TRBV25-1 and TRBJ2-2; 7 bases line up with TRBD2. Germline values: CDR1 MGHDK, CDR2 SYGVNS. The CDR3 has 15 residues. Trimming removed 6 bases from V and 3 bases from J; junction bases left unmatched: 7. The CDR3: CASRDGTMDTGELFF. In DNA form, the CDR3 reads TGTGCCAGCAGAGACGGGACTATGGACACCGGGGAGCTGTTTTTT.

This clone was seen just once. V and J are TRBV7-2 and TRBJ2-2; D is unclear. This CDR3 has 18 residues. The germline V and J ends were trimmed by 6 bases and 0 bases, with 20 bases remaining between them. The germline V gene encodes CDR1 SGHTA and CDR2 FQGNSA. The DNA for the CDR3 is TGTGCCAGCAGTCATCTTGGAGTCCCGGCGGCGAACACCGGGGAGCTGTTTTTT. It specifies CASSHLGVPAANTGELFF.

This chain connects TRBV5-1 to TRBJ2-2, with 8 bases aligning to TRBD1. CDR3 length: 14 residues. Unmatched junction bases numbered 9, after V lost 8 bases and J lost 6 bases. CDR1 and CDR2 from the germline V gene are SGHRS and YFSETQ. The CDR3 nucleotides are TGCGCCAGTAGCAGGGACAGGTCAGCCGGGGAGCTGTTTTTT. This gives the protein CASSRDRSAGELFF.

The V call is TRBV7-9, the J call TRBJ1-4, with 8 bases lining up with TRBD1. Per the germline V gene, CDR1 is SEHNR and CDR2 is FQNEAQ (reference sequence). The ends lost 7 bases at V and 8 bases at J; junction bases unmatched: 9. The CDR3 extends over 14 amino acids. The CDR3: CASNNGQGLEKLFF. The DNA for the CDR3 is TGTGCCAGCAACAACGGACAGGGACTCGAAAAACTGTTTTTT.